A selection of T cell receptor beta chains follows, all from one sample in a study of STAT3 mutations in large granular lymphocyte leukemia. Produced via immunoSEQ multiplex PCR; TCRdb's table is partial and in-frame only. Of roughly 38,000 clones listed, about 88% are singletons. Material for sequencing was PBMCs. The receptors stem from a human donor with T large granular lymphocyte leukemia. Some clones in this sample may be carry-over from other donors' samples. Each CDR3 is given with its conserved first and last residue. Fields, in order: CDR3 protein, CDR3 DNA, clone size, J gene, D gene, V gene. The D gene is left open where the match is weak. The listing skips clone size in some rows; elsewhere it reads once, few, many or a size class.

CDR3 protein: CASGGGAYEQYF; CDR3 DNA: TGCGCCAGCGGCGGGGGGGCCTACGAGCAGTACTTC; clone size: -; J gene: TRBJ2-7; D gene: TRBD2; V gene: TRBV4-1
CDR3 protein: CASSEWTSSTGELFF; CDR3 DNA: TGTGCCAGCAGTGAGTGGACTAGCAGCACCGGGGAGCTGTTTTTT; clone size: -; J gene: TRBJ2-2; D gene: TRBD2; V gene: TRBV2
CDR3 protein: CASSSIWGESSYNEQFF; CDR3 DNA: TGTGCCAGCAGCTCAATCTGGGGGGAGAGCTCCTACAATGAGCAGTTCTTC; clone size: few; J gene: TRBJ2-1; D gene: -; V gene: TRBV11-2
CDR3 protein: CASSQDTGGIYGYTF; CDR3 DNA: TGCGCCAGCAGCCAAGACACAGGGGGTATCTATGGCTACACCTTC; clone size: -; J gene: TRBJ1-2; D gene: TRBD1; V gene: TRBV4-1
CDR3 protein: CASSIRTGAYEQYF; CDR3 DNA: TGTGCCAGTAGTATACGGACAGGTGCCTACGAGCAGTACTTC; clone size: -; J gene: TRBJ2-7; D gene: TRBD1; V gene: TRBV19
CDR3 protein: CASKSLVGYTF; CDR3 DNA: TGCGCCAGCAAGTCTTTGGTTGGCTACACCTTC; clone size: -; J gene: TRBJ1-2; D gene: -; V gene: TRBV4-3
CDR3 protein: CASSLEVGQTGNTIYF; CDR3 DNA: TGTGCCAGCAGCTTGGAGGTAGGGCAGACTGGAAACACCATATATTTT; clone size: -; J gene: TRBJ1-3; D gene: -; V gene: TRBV5-6
CDR3 protein: CASSPQGLAGVTDTQYF; CDR3 DNA: TGTGCCAGCAGCCCCCAGGGACTAGCGGGGGTTACAGATACGCAGTATTTT; clone size: -; J gene: TRBJ2-3; D gene: TRBD2; V gene: TRBV9
CDR3 protein: CASSQAGPISDTQYF; CDR3 DNA: TGCGCCAGCAGCCAAGCTGGACCAATCTCAGATACGCAGTATTTT; clone size: -; J gene: TRBJ2-3; D gene: -; V gene: TRBV5-1
CDR3 protein: CSAVLGGYTF; CDR3 DNA: TGCAGTGCTGTCCTGGGTGGCTACACCTTC; clone size: -; J gene: TRBJ1-2; D gene: -; V gene: TRBV20-1
CDR3 protein: CAWSVQGSEKLFF; CDR3 DNA: TGTGCCTGGAGTGTACAGGGTAGTGAAAAACTGTTTTTT; clone size: -; J gene: TRBJ1-4; D gene: -; V gene: TRBV30
CDR3 protein: CASSPPGGHNEQFF; CDR3 DNA: TGTGCCAGCAGCCCCCCTGGGGGTCACAATGAGCAGTTCTTC; clone size: -; J gene: TRBJ2-1; D gene: -; V gene: TRBV7-9
CDR3 protein: CASSLSRQVYEKLFF; CDR3 DNA: TGTGCCAGCAGTTTGTCGAGGCAAGTTTACGAAAAACTGTTTTTT; clone size: -; J gene: TRBJ1-4; D gene: -; V gene: TRBV28
CDR3 protein: CASSSGTGTVEAFF; CDR3 DNA: TGTGCCAGCAGCTCAGGGACAGGGACGGTTGAAGCTTTCTTT; clone size: -; J gene: TRBJ1-1; D gene: TRBD1; V gene: TRBV7-9
CDR3 protein: CASSLVGYSSNQPQHF; CDR3 DNA: TGTGCCAGCAGCTTAGTGGGATACTCTAGCAATCAGCCCCAGCATTTT; clone size: -; J gene: TRBJ1-5; D gene: -; V gene: TRBV7-8
CDR3 protein: CASSLAPNEAFF; CDR3 DNA: TGTGCCAGCAGCTTAGCTCCGAATGAAGCTTTCTTT; clone size: few; J gene: TRBJ1-1; D gene: -; V gene: TRBV11-2
CDR3 protein: CASSVVTSAPWF; CDR3 DNA: TGTGCCAGCAGCGTAGTCACGTCCGCCCCGTGGTTT; clone size: -; J gene: TRBJ1-1; D gene: -; V gene: TRBV9
CDR3 protein: CASSYEYEQYF; CDR3 DNA: TGTGCCAGCAGCTACGAATACGAGCAGTACTTC; clone size: -; J gene: TRBJ2-7; D gene: -; V gene: TRBV5-8
CDR3 protein: CASSFPGQGVQTQYF; CDR3 DNA: TGTGCCAGCAGCTTCCCCGGACAGGGGGTACAGACCCAGTACTTC; clone size: -; J gene: TRBJ2-5; D gene: TRBD1; V gene: TRBV7-9
CDR3 protein: CASSQGHPSNQPQHF; CDR3 DNA: TGTGCCAGCAGCCAAGGACACCCAAGCAATCAGCCCCAGCATTTT; clone size: -; J gene: TRBJ1-5; D gene: -; V gene: TRBV2
CDR3 protein: CASRDRTSGGLDTQYF; CDR3 DNA: TGTGCCAGCAGAGACAGAACTAGCGGGGGGCTGGATACGCAGTATTTT; clone size: -; J gene: TRBJ2-3; D gene: TRBD2; V gene: TRBV7-9
CDR3 protein: CASSLNSPLHF; CDR3 DNA: TGTGCCAGCAGTTTGAATTCACCCCTCCACTTT; clone size: -; J gene: TRBJ1-6; D gene: -; V gene: TRBV11-2
CDR3 protein: CASSLSQGVQETQYF; CDR3 DNA: TGTGCCAGCAGCTTAAGTCAGGGTGTACAAGAGACCCAGTACTTC; clone size: -; J gene: TRBJ2-5; D gene: -; V gene: TRBV7-9
CDR3 protein: CASSYSGGVYTGELFF; CDR3 DNA: TGTGCCAGCAGTTACTCTGGGGGGGTATACACCGGGGAGCTGTTTTTT; clone size: -; J gene: TRBJ2-2; D gene: TRBD2; V gene: TRBV6-5